Only a few counts were recorded for the clone carrying this T cell receptor beta chain. Its specificity is not known. The sequenced template was cDNA made from the entire isolated RNA. Clones were read by immunoSEQ multiplex PCR, and TCRdb kept only the in-frame ones, dropping some. Here the sample spans some 160,000 clones, about 9% being singletons. These data originate in a study of beta chain features in type 1 diabetes. Study observations and caveats: Highly expressing activated T cells could be over-counted with a cDNA template. Among type 1 diabetes patients, VDJ junctions had fewer insertions and more deletions. A greater similarity of naive, central memory and Treg TCRB repertoires was seen among patients than among healthy donors. TCRB CDR3 length was moderately but significantly reduced in all four CD4+ subsets of Type 1 diabetes patients.

Germline V gives CDR1 SGHTA, CDR2 FQGTGA. V was trimmed by 5 bases and J by 5 bases, leaving 10 bases between them. This CDR3 has 12 residues. The sequence derives from a woman aged 30 to 39 with type 1 diabetes. The sample comprised central memory CD4+ T cells from blood. This chain connects TRBV7-3 to TRBJ2-7; D perhaps matches TRBD1 (6 bases). The CDR3 region has the DNA TGTGCCAGCAGCGGCCGGGACAACGAGCAGTACTTC. Amino acids: CASSGRDNEQYF.